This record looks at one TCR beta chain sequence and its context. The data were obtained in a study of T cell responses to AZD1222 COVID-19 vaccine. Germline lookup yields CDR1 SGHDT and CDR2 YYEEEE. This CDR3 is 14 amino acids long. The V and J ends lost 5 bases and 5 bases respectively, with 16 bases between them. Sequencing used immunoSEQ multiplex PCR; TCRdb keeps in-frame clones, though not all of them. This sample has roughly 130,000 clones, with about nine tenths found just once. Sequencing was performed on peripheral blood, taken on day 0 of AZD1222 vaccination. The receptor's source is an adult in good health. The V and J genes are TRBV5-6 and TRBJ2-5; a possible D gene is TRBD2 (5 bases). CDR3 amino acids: CASSEEGRGETQYF. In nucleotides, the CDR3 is TGTGCCAGCAGTGAAGAGGGTAGAGGGGAGACCCAGTACTTC.